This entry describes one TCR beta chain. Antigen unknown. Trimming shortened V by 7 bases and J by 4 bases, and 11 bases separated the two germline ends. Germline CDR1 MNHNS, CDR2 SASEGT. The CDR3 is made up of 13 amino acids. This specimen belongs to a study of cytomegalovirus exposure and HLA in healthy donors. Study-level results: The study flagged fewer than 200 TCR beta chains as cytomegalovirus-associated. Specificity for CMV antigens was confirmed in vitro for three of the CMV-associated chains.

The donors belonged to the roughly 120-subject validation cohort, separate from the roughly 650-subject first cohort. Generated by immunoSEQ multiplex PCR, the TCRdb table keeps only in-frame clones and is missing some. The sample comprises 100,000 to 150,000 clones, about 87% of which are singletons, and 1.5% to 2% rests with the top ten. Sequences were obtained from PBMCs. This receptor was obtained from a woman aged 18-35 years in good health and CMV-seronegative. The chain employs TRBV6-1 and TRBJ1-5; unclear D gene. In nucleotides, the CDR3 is TGTGCCAGCAACGTCGGGAGTAATCAGCCCCAGCATTTT. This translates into CASNVGSNQPQHF.